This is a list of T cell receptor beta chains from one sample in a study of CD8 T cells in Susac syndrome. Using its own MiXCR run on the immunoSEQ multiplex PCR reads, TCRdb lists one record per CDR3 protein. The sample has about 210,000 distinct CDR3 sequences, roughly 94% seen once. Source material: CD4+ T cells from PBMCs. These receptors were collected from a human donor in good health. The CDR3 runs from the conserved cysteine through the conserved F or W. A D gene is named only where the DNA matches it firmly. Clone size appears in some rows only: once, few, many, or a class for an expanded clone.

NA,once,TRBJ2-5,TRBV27,TGTGCCAGCAGTTTAGAGGGGGTTTGGGAGACCCAGTACTTC,CASSLEGVWETQYF
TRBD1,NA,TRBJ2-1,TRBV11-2,TGTGCCAGCAGGTATAACCGGGACAGGGGTCCCCCAAGCTCCTACAATGAGCAGTTCTTC,CASRYNRDRGPPSSYNEQFF
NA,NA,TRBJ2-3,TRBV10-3,TGTGCCATCAGGGAGGACGATACGCAGTATTTT,CAIREDDTQYF
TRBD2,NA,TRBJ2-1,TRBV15,TGTGCCACCCGAAGGGCGGGGGGCAATGAGCAGTTCTTC,CATRRAGGNEQFF
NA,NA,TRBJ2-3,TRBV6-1,TGTGCCAGCGGAGTTGAGAGAATCACAGATACGCAGTATTTT,CASGVERITDTQYF
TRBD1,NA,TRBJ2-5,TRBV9,TGTGCCAGCGGGAGGACAGGGGTACAAGAGACCCAGTACTTC,CASGRTGVQETQYF
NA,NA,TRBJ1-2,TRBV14,TGTGCCAGCAGCCAAGTCCCCCTCTATGGCTACACCTTC,CASSQVPLYGYTF
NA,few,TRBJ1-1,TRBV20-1,TGCAGTGCTAGAGGGACAGCGAACACTGAAGCTTTCTTT,CSARGTANTEAFF
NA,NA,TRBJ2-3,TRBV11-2,TGTGCCAGCAGCCCTCTTCGACCCGGCACAGATACGCAGTATTTT,CASSPLRPGTDTQYF
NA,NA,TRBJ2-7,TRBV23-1,TGCGCCAGCACACTATCTGACACCTCCTACGAGCAGTACTTC,CASTLSDTSYEQYF
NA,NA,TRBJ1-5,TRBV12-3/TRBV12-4,TGTGCCAGCACCCTCACAGGGTTCGGCGATCAGCCCCAGCATTTT,CASTLTGFGDQPQHF
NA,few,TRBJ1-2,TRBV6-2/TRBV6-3,TGTGCCAGCAGTTACCTTCCGGAGGGAAAAGACTACACCTTC,CASSYLPEGKDYTF
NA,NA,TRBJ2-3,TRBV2,TGTGCCAGCAGTGTGCTCGGGCGGGGAGATACGCAGTATTTT,CASSVLGRGDTQYF
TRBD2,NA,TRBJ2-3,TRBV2,TGTGCCAGCAGCGACCGGGGAGGGGTAGATACGCAGTATTTT,CASSDRGGVDTQYF
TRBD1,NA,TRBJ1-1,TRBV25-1,TGTGCCAGCAGTGAACGGTCAGGGGGGAGAGCTTTCTTT,CASSERSGGRAFF
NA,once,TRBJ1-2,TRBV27,TGTGCCAGCAGTTTGAGGGTTTCGGCGGACAGAATCTATGGCTACACCTTC,CASSLRVSADRIYGYTF
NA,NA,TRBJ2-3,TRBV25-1,TGTGCCAGCAGACCGACCCCCCTAACGACGCAGTATTTT,CASRPTPLTTQYF
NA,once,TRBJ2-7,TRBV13,TGTGCCAGCAGCAATGCGTACGAGCAGTACTTC,CASSNAYEQYF
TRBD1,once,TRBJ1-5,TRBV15,TGTGCCACCAGCTACGACAGGGGGCGACAGCCCCAGCATTTT,CATSYDRGRQPQHF
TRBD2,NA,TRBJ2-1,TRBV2,TGTGCCTCCCTCAGCGGGGGGGCGGGTAATGAGCAGTTCTTC,CASLSGGAGNEQFF
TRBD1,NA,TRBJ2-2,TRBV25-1,TGTGCCAGCAGTGGCGACAGGGGGTTCCCCGGGGAGCTGTTTTTT,CASSGDRGFPGELFF
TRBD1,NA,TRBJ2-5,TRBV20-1,TGCAGTGCTCCCGGGGGGACAGGGTGGGAGACCCAGTACTTC,CSAPGGTGWETQYF
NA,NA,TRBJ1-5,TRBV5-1,TGCGCCAGCAGCTTCGGTGGGGTCAATCAGCCCCAGCATTTT,CASSFGGVNQPQHF
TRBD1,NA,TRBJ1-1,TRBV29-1,TGCAGCGTTGCTCCGGGACAGGGGTTCGACACGAACACTGAAGCTTTCTTT,CSVAPGQGFDTNTEAFF
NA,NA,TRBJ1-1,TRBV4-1,TGCGCCAGCAGCCAAGTTGACGCCGGAGTGAACACTGAAGCTTTCTTT,CASSQVDAGVNTEAFF
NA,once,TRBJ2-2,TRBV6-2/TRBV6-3,TGTGCCAGCAGTTACCCCCCCGCAGAGGGTCTCGGGGAGCTGTTTTTT,CASSYPPAEGLGELFF
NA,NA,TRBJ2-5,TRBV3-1,TGTGCCAGCAGCCAAGGACCCAGCCAGCATGAGACCCAGTACTTC,CASSQGPSQHETQYF
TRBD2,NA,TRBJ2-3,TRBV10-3,TGTGCCATCAGTGACCTAGCGGGGGGGGATACGCAGTATTTT,CAISDLAGGDTQYF
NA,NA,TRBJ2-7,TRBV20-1,TGCAGTGCTAGAGAACCGGGGGCCCACTACGAGCAGTACTTC,CSAREPGAHYEQYF
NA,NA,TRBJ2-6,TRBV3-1,TGTGCCAGCAGCCATACTGGGGCCAACGTCCTGACTTTC,CASSHTGANVLTF
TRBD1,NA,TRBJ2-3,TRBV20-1,TGCAGTGCTAGAGATAGGCAGGGGGTCCCAGATACGCAGTATTTT,CSARDRQGVPDTQYF
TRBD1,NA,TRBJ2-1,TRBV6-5,TGTGCCAGCAAAACCGGGACAGCCAACAATGAGCAGTTCTTC,CASKTGTANNEQFF
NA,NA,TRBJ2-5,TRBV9,TGTGCCAGCAGCGCCACCGGGGCCAACGCCGAGACCCAGTACTTC,CASSATGANAETQYF
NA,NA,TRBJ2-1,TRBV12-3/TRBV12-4,TGTGCCAGCAGTTTCCCCGTCCGGGCCCAAGGGAATGAGCAGTTCTTC,CASSFPVRAQGNEQFF
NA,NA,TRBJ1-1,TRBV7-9,TGTGCCGGCGGGGGGGATTGGGACACTGAAGCTTTCTTT,CAGGGDWDTEAFF
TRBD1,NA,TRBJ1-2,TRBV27,TGTGCCAGCAGTTCGACAGGGGGTTATGGCTACACCTTC,CASSSTGGYGYTF
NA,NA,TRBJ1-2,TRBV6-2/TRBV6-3,TGTGCCAGCAGTTCCACGAGGACAGCGGCGGCTAACTATGGCTACACCTTC,CASSSTRTAAANYGYTF
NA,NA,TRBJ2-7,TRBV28,TGTGCCAGCAGTCCGTCGGGGGAAGACTACGAGCAGTACTTC,CASSPSGEDYEQYF
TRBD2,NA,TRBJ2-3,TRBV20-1,TGCAGCGGGGGGGGAACAGATACGCAGTATTTT,CSGGGTDTQYF
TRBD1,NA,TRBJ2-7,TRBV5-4,TGTGCCAGCAGCCTAGGGGGGACAGGTCTCTCCTACGAGCAGTACTTC,CASSLGGTGLSYEQYF
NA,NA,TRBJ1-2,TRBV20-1,TGCAGTGCAGAGGTCTCGAACTATGGCTACACCTTC,CSAEVSNYGYTF
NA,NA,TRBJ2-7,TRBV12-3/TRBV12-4,TGTGCCAGCAGTTTCGGACACCTCTACGAGCAGTACTTC,CASSFGHLYEQYF
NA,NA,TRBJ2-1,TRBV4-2,TGTGCCAGCAGCCAACCCCCAGGGGCTGAGCAGTTCTTC,CASSQPPGAEQFF